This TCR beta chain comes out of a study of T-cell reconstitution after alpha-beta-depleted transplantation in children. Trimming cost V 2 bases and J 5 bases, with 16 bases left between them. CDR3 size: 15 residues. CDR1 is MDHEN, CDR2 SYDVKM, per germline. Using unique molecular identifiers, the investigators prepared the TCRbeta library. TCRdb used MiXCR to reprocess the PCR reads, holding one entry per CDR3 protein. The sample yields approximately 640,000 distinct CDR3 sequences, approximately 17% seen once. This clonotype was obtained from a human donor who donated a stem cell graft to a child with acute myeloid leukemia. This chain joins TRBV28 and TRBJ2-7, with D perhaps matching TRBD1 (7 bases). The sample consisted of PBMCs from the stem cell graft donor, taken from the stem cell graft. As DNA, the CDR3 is TGTGCCAGCAGTTTACAGGGGGAGGTTTTCCACGAGCAGTACGTC. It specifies CASSLQGEVFHEQYV.